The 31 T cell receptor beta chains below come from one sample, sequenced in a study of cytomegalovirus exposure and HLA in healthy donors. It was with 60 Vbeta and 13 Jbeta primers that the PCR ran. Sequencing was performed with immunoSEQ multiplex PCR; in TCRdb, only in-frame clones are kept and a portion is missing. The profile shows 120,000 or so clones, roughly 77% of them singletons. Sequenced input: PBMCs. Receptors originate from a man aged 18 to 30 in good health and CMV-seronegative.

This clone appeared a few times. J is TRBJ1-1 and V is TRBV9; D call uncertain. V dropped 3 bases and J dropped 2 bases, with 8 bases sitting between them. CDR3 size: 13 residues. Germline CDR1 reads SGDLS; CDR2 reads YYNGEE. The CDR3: CASSAGDNTEAFF. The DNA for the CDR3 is TGTGCCAGCAGCGCCGGGGATAACACTGAAGCTTTCTTT.

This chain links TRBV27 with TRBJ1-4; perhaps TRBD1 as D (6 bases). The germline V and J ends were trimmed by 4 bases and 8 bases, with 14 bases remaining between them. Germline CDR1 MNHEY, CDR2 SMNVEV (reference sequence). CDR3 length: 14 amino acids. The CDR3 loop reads CASSSGGLYEKLFF. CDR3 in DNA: TGTGCCAGCAGTTCCGGGGGGCTTTACGAAAAACTGTTTTTT.

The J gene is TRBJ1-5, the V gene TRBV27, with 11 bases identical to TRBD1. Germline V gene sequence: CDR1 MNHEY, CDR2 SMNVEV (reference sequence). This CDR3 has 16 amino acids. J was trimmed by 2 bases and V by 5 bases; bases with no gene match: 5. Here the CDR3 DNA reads TGTGCCAGCAGTCCGGGGACAGGGGGGGGCAATCAGCCCCAGCATTTT. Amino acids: CASSPGTGGGNQPQHF.

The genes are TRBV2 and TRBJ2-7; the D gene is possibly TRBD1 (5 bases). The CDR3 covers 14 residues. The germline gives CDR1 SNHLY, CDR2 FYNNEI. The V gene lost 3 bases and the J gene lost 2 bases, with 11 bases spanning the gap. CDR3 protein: CASSDTGAAYEQYF. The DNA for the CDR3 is TGTGCCAGCAGTGATACTGGGGCGGCCTACGAGCAGTACTTC.

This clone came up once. The CDR3 region has the DNA TGTGCCAGTATGGACAGATTTCTTAATTCACCCCTCCACTTT. Amino acids: CASMDRFLNSPLHF. The V and J genes are TRBV2 and TRBJ1-6, with D maybe TRBD1 (6 bases). Looked up from germline, CDR1 is SNHLY and CDR2 is FYNNEI. The ends were cut back, 9 bases at V and 6 bases at J, with 15 bases in the middle. The length of the CDR3 is 14 residues.

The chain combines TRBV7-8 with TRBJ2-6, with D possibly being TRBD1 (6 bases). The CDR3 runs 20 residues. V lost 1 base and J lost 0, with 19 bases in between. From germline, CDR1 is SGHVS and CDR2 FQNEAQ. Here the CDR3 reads CASSLGQALGTHSGANVLTF. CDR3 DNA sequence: TGTGCCAGCAGCTTAGGACAGGCGTTAGGAACCCACTCTGGGGCCAACGTCCTGACTTTC.

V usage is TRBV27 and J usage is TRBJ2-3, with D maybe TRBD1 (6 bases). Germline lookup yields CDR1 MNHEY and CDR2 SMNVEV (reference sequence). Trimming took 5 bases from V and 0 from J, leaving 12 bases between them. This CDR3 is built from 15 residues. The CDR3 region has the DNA TGTGCCAGCAGTCCGAGGACAGCTAGCACAGATACGCAGTATTTT. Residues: CASSPRTASTDTQYF.

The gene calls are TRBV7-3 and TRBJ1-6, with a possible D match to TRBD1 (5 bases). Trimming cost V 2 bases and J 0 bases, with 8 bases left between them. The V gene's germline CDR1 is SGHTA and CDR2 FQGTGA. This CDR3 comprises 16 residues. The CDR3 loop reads CASSLSGGSYNSPLHF. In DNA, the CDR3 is TGTGCCAGCAGCTTATCGGGGGGCTCCTATAATTCACCCCTCCACTTT. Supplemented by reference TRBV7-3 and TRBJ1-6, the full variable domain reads GAGVSQTPSNKVTEKGKYVELRCDPISGHTALYWYRQSLGQGPEFLIYFQGTGAADDSGLPNDRFFAVRPEGSVSTLKIQRTERGDSAVYLCASSLSGGSYNSPLHFGNGTRLTVT.

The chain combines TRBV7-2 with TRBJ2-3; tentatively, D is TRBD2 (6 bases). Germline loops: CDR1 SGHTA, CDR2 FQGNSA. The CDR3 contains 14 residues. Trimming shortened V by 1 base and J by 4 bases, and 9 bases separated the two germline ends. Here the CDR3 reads CASSLGASADTQYF. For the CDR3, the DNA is TGTGCCAGCAGCTTAGGGGCTAGCGCAGATACGCAGTATTTT.

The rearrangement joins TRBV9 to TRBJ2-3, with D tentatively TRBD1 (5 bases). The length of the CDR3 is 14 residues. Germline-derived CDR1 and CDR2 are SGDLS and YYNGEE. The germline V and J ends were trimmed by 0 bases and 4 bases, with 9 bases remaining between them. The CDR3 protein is CASSVDGRADTQYF. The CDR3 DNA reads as TGTGCCAGCAGCGTAGATGGCAGGGCAGATACGCAGTATTTT.

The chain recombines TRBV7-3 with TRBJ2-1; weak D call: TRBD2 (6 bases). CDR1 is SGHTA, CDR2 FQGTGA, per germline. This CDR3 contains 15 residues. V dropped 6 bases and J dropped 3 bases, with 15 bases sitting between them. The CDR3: CASSASDSYYNEQFF. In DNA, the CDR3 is TGTGCCAGCAGTGCTAGCGATTCTTACTACAATGAGCAGTTCTTC.

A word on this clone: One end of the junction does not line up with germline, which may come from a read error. CDR3 sequence (DNA): TGCGCCGGCAGCTTGGCCTACAGGGTATCCGACGAGCAGTACTTC. Translating it yields CAGSLAYRVSDEQYF. This chain connects TRBV5-1 to TRBJ2-7, with a possible D match to TRBD1 (6 bases). The CDR3 has 15 amino acids. Germline V gives CDR1 SGHRS, CDR2 YFSETQ.

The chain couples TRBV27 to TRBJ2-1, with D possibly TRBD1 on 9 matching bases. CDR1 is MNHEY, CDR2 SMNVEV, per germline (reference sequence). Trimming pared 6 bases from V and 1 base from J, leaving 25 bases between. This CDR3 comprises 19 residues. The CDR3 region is CASRGQGAGGIMSYNEQFF. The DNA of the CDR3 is TGTGCCAGCAGGGGACAGGGCGCGGGGGGTATTATGTCCTACAATGAGCAGTTCTTC.

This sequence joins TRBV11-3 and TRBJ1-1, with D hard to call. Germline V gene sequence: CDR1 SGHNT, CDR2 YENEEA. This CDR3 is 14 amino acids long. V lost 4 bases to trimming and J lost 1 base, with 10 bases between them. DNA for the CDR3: TGTGCCAGCAGCTCGAGAGGAGCGAACACTGAAGCTTTCTTT. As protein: CASSSRGANTEAFF.

The CDR3 is CASSFSNQPQHF. The CDR3 DNA sequence: TGTGCCTCCTCTTTTAGCAATCAGCCCCAGCATTTT. This chain uses TRBV6-6 with TRBJ1-5, with D unresolved. This CDR3 is built from 12 residues. Germline CDR1 MNHNY, CDR2 SVGAGI (reference sequence). Trimming stripped 11 bases from V and 0 bases from J, with 8 bases between.

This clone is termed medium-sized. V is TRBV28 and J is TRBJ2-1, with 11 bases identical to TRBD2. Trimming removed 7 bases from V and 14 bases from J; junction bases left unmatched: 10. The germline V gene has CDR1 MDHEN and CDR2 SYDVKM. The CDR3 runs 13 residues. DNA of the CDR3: TGTGCCAGCACTCTATCCTCTAGCGGGGGGAAGTTCTTC. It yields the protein CASTLSSSGGKFF.

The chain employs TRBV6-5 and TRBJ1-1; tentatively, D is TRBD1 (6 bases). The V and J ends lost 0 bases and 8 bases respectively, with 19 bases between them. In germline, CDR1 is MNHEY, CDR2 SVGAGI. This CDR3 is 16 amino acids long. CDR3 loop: CASSYSQFGTKREAFF. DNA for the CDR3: TGTGCCAGCAGTTACTCCCAGTTTGGGACAAAGAGGGAAGCTTTCTTT.

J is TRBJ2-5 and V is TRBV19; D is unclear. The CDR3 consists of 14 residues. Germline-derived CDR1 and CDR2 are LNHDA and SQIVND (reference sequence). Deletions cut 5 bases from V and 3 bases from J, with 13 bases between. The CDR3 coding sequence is TGTGCCAGTAGTCCAACGGGTCGGAAAGAGACCCAGTACTTC. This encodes CASSPTGRKETQYF.

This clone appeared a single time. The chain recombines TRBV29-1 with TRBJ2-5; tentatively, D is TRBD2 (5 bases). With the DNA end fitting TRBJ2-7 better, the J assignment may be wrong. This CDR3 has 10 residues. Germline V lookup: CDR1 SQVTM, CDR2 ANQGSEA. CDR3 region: CSVRTHEQYF. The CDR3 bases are TGCAGCGTGCGGACTCACGAGCAGTACTTC.

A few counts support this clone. CDR3 amino acids: CASSLRDRAFYGYTF. The CDR3 nucleotides read TGTGCCAGCAGCTTGAGGGACAGGGCTTTTTATGGCTACACCTTC. V is TRBV5-6 and J is TRBJ1-2, with 9 positions matching TRBD1. Trimming cost V 1 base and J 5 bases; bases outside gene matches: 6. The CDR3 consists of 15 residues. Looked up from germline, CDR1 is SGHDT and CDR2 is YYEEEE. Combining the CDR3 with reference TRBV5-6 and TRBJ1-2 gives the whole variable domain DAGVTQSPTHLIKTRGQQVTLRCSPKSGHDTVSWYQQALGQGPQFIFQYYEEEERQRGNFPDRFSGHQFPNYSSELNVNALLLGDSALYLCASSLRDRAFYGYTFGSGTRLTVV.

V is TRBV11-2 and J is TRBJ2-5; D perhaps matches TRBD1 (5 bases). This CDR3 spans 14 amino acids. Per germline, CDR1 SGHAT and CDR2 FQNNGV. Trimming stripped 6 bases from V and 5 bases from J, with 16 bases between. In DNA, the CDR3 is TGTGCCAGCAGTTCCTGGACAAGGAGTGAGACCCAGTACTTC. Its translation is CASSSWTRSETQYF.

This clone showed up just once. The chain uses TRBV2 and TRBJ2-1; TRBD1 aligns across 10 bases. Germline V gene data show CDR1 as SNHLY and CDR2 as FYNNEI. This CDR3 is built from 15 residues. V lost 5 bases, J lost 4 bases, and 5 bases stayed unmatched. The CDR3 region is CASSSGTGEYNEQFF. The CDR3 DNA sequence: TGTGCCAGCAGTTCCGGGACAGGGGAGTACAATGAGCAGTTCTTC.

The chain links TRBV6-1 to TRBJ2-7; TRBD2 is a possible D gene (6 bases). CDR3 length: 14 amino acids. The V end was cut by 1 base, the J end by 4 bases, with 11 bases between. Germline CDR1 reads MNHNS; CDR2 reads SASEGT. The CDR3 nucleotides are TGTGCCAGCAGTGAAGGGAGCGGGCCTTACGAGCAGTACTTC. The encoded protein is CASSEGSGPYEQYF.

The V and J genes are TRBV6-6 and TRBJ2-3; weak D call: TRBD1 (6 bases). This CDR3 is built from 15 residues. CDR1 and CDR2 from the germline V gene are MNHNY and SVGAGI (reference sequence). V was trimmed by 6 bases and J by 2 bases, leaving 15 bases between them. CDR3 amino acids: CASRKLGQLTDTQYF. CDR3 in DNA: TGTGCCAGCAGGAAACTCGGACAGCTCACAGATACGCAGTATTTT.

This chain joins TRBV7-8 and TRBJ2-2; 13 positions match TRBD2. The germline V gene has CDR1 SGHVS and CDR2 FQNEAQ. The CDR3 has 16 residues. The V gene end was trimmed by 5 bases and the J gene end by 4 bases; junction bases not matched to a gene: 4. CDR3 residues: CASSPRLAGGTGELFF. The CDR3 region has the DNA TGTGCCAGCAGCCCTCGACTAGCGGGGGGCACCGGGGAGCTGTTTTTT.

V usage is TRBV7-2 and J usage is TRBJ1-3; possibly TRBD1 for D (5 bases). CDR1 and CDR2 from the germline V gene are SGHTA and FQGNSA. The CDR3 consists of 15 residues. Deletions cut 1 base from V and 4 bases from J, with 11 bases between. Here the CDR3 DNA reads TGTGCCAGCAGCTTAGACTGGGGGGGAGGAAACACCATATATTTT. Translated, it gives CASSLDWGGGNTIYF.

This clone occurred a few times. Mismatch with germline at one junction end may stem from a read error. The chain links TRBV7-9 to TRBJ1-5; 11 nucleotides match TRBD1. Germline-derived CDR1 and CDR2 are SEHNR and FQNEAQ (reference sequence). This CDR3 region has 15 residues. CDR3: CSSSRGQGDNQPQHF. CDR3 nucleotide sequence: TGTTCCAGCAGCCGGGGACAGGGGGACAATCAGCCCCAGCATTTT.

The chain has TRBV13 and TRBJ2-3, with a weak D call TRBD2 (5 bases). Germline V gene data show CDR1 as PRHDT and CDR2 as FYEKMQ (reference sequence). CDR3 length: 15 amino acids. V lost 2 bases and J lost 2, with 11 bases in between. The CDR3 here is CASSLTGLLTDTQYF. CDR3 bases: TGTGCCAGCAGCTTAACTGGACTTCTCACAGATACGCAGTATTTT.

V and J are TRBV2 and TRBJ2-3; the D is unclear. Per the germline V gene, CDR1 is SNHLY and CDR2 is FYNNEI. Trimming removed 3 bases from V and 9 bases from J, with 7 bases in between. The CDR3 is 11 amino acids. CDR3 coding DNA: TGTGCCAGCAGTGACGGTAACACGCAGTATTTT. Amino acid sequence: CASSDGNTQYF.

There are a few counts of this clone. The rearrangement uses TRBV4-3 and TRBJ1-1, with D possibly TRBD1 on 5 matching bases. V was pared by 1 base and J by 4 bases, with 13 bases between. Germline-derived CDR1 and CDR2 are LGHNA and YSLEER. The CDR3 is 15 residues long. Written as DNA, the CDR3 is TGCGCCAGCAGCCAAGGAGTCAGGGAGGTCACTGAAGCTTTCTTT. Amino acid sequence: CASSQGVREVTEAFF.

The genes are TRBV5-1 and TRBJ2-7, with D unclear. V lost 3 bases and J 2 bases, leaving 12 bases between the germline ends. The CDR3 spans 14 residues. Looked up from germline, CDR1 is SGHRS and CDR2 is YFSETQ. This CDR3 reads CASSSSVIAYEQYF. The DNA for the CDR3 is TGCGCCAGCAGCTCTAGTGTCATAGCCTACGAGCAGTACTTC.